One sample yielded the 25 T cell receptor beta chains listed below, sequenced in a study of Graves' ophthalmopathy and Graves' hyperthyroidism. RNA transcripts provided the template for amplifying TCR beta CDR3 regions. First-round RT-PCR employed HTBI primers, with a second-round multiplex PCR after it. MiXCR, applied by TCRdb to the multiplex PCR reads, yields one record per CDR3 protein. Among over 650,000 distinct CDR3 sequences, 35% to 45% were seen once, and the ten largest hold over 2.5%. The specimen sequenced was peripheral blood. These receptors all come from an adult man with Graves' ophthalmopathy.

As DNA, the CDR3 is TGTGCCAGTAGTATATGGGGGAACACTGAAGCTTTCTTT. This encodes CASSIWGNTEAFF. The rearrangement uses TRBV19 and TRBJ1-1; no firm D call. V lost 2 bases and J lost 1, with 5 bases in between. This CDR3 region has 13 residues. Looked up from germline, CDR1 is LNHDA and CDR2 is SQIVND (reference sequence). Looking up the rest from reference TRBV19 and TRBJ1-1 gives the full variable domain: DGGITQSPKYLFRKEGQNVTLSCEQNLNHDAMYWYRQDPGQGLRLIYYSQIVNDFQKGDIAEGYSVSREKKESFPLTVTSAQKNPTAFYLCASSIWGNTEAFFGQGTRLTVV.

This CDR3 is CASSLVPGTGGETQYF. The DNA of the CDR3 is TGTGCCAGCAGCTTAGTCCCTGGGACAGGGGGGGAGACCCAGTACTTC. The chain joins TRBV7-6 to TRBJ2-5; 11 nucleotides match TRBD1. V lost 1 base, J lost 5 bases, and 6 bases stayed unmatched. CDR1 is SGHVS, CDR2 FNYEAQ, per germline. The CDR3 contains 16 residues.

The rearrangement links TRBV24-1 to TRBJ1-2; TRBD1 matches at 9 bases. V gave up 4 bases and J gave up 6 bases; unmatched junction bases: 5. Germline-derived CDR1 and CDR2 are KGHDR and SFDVKD. The CDR3 sequence is 14 residues long. CDR3 coding DNA: TGTGCCACCAGTGACCCGGGACAGGGAGATGGCTACACCTTC. This gives the protein CATSDPGQGDGYTF.

The rearrangement joins TRBV19 to TRBJ2-2; 12 bases are a match to TRBD2. The J segment lost 3 bases and the V segment lost 4 bases, leaving 6 bases of the junction unmatched. The CDR3 runs to 17 residues. Germline CDR1 and CDR2: LNHDA and SQIVND (reference sequence). DNA of the CDR3: TGTGCCAGTAGTAGACCCTCTAGCGGGGGGGACACCGGGGAGCTGTTTTTT. Translation gives CASSRPSSGGDTGELFF.

V and J are TRBV7-3 and TRBJ2-5; maybe TRBD2 (6 bases). Per the germline V gene, CDR1 is SGHTA and CDR2 is FQGTGA. Trimming removed 8 bases from V and 5 bases from J, with 15 bases in between. The CDR3 is 13 amino acids. Here the CDR3 DNA reads TGTGCCAGCGGCCCCCGGGGGAGCGAGACCCAGTACTTC. This codes for CASGPRGSETQYF.

This chain connects TRBV4-3 to TRBJ2-7; D may correspond to TRBD1 or TRBD2 (6 bases each). This CDR3 comprises 16 residues. Trimming removed 0 bases from V and 6 bases from J, with 18 bases in between. Germline values: CDR1 LGHNA, CDR2 YSLEER. CDR3 in DNA: TGCGCCAGCAGCCAAGATTTTGGGCAGGGGACTCTCGAGCAGTACTTC. Its translation is CASSQDFGQGTLEQYF.

This clonotype was detected ten times or more. The chain is built from TRBV24-1 and TRBJ2-7, with 10 bases lining up with TRBD2. V lost 4 bases to trimming and J lost 5 bases; unmatched junction nucleotides: 7. The germline gives CDR1 KGHDR, CDR2 SFDVKD. CDR3 length: 15 amino acids. CDR3 loop: CATSDPSSGSHEQYF. The DNA of the CDR3 is TGTGCCACCAGTGACCCGTCTAGCGGGAGCCACGAGCAGTACTTC.

This clonotype showed up just a few times. This chain connects TRBV5-1 to TRBJ2-7; D remains unclear. The V end was cut by 0 bases, the J end by 0 bases, with 10 bases between. This CDR3 is built from 15 residues. Germline CDR1 is SGHRS and CDR2 is YFSETQ. The CDR3 nucleotides are TGCGCCAGCAGCTTGGGGTGGACCAACTCCTACGAGCAGTACTTC. Protein: CASSLGWTNSYEQYF. The full variable domain, in which reference TRBV5-1 and TRBJ2-7 provide the parts outside the CDR3, is KAGVTQTPRYLIKTRGQQVTLSCSPISGHRSVSWYQQTPGQGLQFLFEYFSETQRNKGNFPGRFSGRQFSNSRSEMNVSTLELGDSALYLCASSLGWTNSYEQYFGPGTRLTVT.

This clonotype was observed a handful of times. The genes are TRBV19 and TRBJ2-7; D is possibly TRBD2 (5 bases). V was shortened by 3 bases and J by 2 bases, with 11 bases between the two germline ends. CDR1 is LNHDA, CDR2 SQIVND, per germline (reference sequence). The CDR3 loop spans 14 amino acids. This CDR3 is CASSIEGQTYEQYF. The CDR3 nucleotides read TGTGCCAGTAGTATTGAGGGCCAGACCTACGAGCAGTACTTC.

At least ten counts were recorded for this clonotype. The chain recombines TRBV24-1 with TRBJ2-5; TRBD1 aligns across 7 bases. CDR3 length equals 17 residues. Germline V gene sequence: CDR1 KGHDR, CDR2 SFDVKD. The ends lost 2 bases at V and 1 base at J; junction bases unmatched: 9. The CDR3, as DNA: TGTGCCACCAGTGATTCACAGGGGCAGGGGCCCCAAGAGACCCAGTACTTC. Translation: CATSDSQGQGPQETQYF.

With regard to this clonotype: Being one base from a much bigger clone, this may be a read error. Given the absence of the conserved phenylalanine or tryptophan at the CDR3 end, a read error is likely. V gene TRBV9 combines with J gene TRBJ2-5, with 8 positions matching TRBD2. V lost 1 base to trimming and J lost 3 bases; unmatched junction nucleotides: 8. Germline V gene sequence: CDR1 SGDLS, CDR2 YYNGEE. The CDR3 sequence is 16 residues long. The chain's CDR3 is CASSVSGGPGKETQYC. The CDR3 region has the DNA TGTGCCAGCAGCGTATCGGGGGGGCCGGGTAAAGAGACCCAGTACTGC.

As DNA, the CDR3 is TGTGCCACCAGTGAAGCAGGGGAGACCCAGTACTTC. Protein: CATSEAGETQYF. The chain joins TRBV24-1 to TRBJ2-5; D may be TRBD1 (5 bases). V was pared by 4 bases and J by 5 bases, with 7 bases between. There are 12 residues in the CDR3. CDR1 and CDR2 from the germline V gene are KGHDR and SFDVKD.

This clonotype was seen ten or more times. This chain joins TRBV7-9 and TRBJ2-5; TRBD2 matches 10 bases. The length of the CDR3 is 17 residues. Trimming took 5 bases from V and 1 from J; bases not matched to a gene: 10. In germline, CDR1 is SEHNR, CDR2 FQNEAQ (reference sequence). The CDR3 coding sequence is TGTGCCAGCAGCCCCGGGACTAGCGAGATTACCCAAGAGACCCAGTACTTC. This codes for CASSPGTSEITQETQYF.

The chain combines TRBV5-1 with TRBJ2-1; 8 nucleotides match TRBD1. CDR1 and CDR2 (germline): SGHRS, YFSETQ. V shed 7 bases and J 4 bases; nucleotides not matched to a gene: 10. The CDR3 sequence is 15 residues long. The CDR3 bases are TGCGCCAGCGGACACGGCGACAGGGGTTACAATGAGCAGTTCTTC. This codes for CASGHGDRGYNEQFF.

This rearrangement joins TRBV9 to TRBJ2-7, with 9 bases matching TRBD1. CDR3 length: 14 amino acids. The J segment lost 6 bases and the V segment lost 3 bases, leaving 7 bases of the junction unmatched. Germline assignment: CDR1 SGDLS and CDR2 YYNGEE. The CDR3 bases are TGTGCCAGCAGCGCCGGGACAGGGATTTTCGAGCAGTACTTC. As protein: CASSAGTGIFEQYF.

The V gene is TRBV29-1, the J gene TRBJ2-3, with TRBD2 matching 10 bases. Germline V gene lookup returns CDR1 SQVTM and CDR2 ANQGSEA. This CDR3 is built from 16 residues. Trimming removed 4 bases from V and 4 bases from J; junction bases left unmatched: 11. CDR3 sequence reads: CSVALAGRHRADTQYF. The CDR3 DNA reads TGCAGCGTTGCACTAGCGGGGCGACATCGGGCAGATACGCAGTATTTT.

As concerns this clonotype: A read error may produce the germline difference seen at one junction end. The chain is built from TRBV10-2 and TRBJ2-5; 9 bases are shared with TRBD2. The CDR3 length is 17 residues. Germline loops: CDR1 WSHSY, CDR2 SAAADI. The CDR3 DNA reads as TGTGCCAGCAGTGATCCGGGACTAGCACTAGGAGGAGAGACCCAGTACTTC. Translation: CASSDPGLALGGETQYF.

The CDR3 protein is CASSPSLAGGNPYEQYF. The CDR3 nucleotides read TGTGCCAGCAGCCCAAGTCTAGCGGGAGGGAACCCCTACGAGCAGTACTTC. The J gene is TRBJ2-7, the V gene TRBV7-2, with 12 bases fitting TRBD2. The germline V gene has CDR1 SGHTA and CDR2 FQGNSA. This CDR3 contains 17 residues. The V segment lost 5 bases and the J segment 2 bases; nucleotides outside the gene matches: 10.

This clonotype appeared a few times. The V call is TRBV20-1, the J call TRBJ1-1, with no clear D. Trimming shortened V by 1 base and J by 0 bases, and 6 bases separated the two germline ends. The V gene's germline CDR1 is DFQATT and CDR2 SNEGSKA (reference sequence). The CDR3 is 13 residues long. CDR3: CSARGSLNTEAFF. The CDR3 DNA reads as TGCAGTGCTAGAGGAAGTTTGAACACTGAAGCTTTCTTT.

This clonotype has at least ten counts. The J gene is TRBJ1-2, the V gene TRBV19; the D is unclear. V was pared by 3 bases and J by 8 bases, with 7 bases between. The CDR3 is 11 amino acids. CDR1 and CDR2 from the germline V gene are LNHDA and SQIVND (reference sequence). The CDR3: CASSIAGGYTF. The DNA for the CDR3 is TGTGCCAGTAGTATCGCGGGGGGCTACACCTTC.

This clonotype was picked up many times. The rearrangement uses TRBV14 and TRBJ1-6, with no clear D. The CDR3 loop spans 12 amino acids. Trimming took 2 bases from V and 9 from J, leaving 5 bases between them. CDR1 is SGHDN, CDR2 FVKESK, per germline. The CDR3 DNA reads TGTGCCAGCAGCCAACAGGCTTCACCCCTCCACTTT. Its translation: CASSQQASPLHF. Supplemented by reference TRBV14 and TRBJ1-6, the full variable domain reads EAGVTQFPSHSVIEKGQTVTLRCDPISGHDNLYWYRRVMGKEIKFLLHFVKESKQDESGMPNNRFLAERTGGTYSTLKVQPAELEDSGVYFCASSQQASPLHFGNGTRLTVT.

There are many counts of this clonotype. The J gene is TRBJ1-5, the V gene TRBV6-5; perhaps TRBD1 as D (5 bases). The length of the CDR3 is 12 residues. V dropped 2 bases and J dropped 11 bases, with 10 bases sitting between them. CDR1 and CDR2 (germline): MNHEY, SVGAGI. DNA of the CDR3: TGTGCCAGCAGTTACGGGGGTTGGGCCCAGCATTTT. It is translated as CASSYGGWAQHF.

The chain joins TRBV3-1 to TRBJ2-7, with 8 nucleotides matching TRBD1. From germline, CDR1 is LGHDT and CDR2 YNNKEL (reference sequence). Losses at the gene ends were 4 bases for V and 5 bases for J; bases not matched to a gene: 4. The length of the CDR3 is 13 residues. The CDR3 protein is CASSPGQGHEQYV. In DNA, the CDR3 is TGTGCCAGCAGCCCCGGACAGGGCCACGAGCAGTACGTC.

The chain uses TRBV6-5 and TRBJ1-2; 8 bases are shared with TRBD1. V was clipped by 4 bases and J by 4 bases; unmatched bases: 8. The germline V gene has CDR1 MNHEY and CDR2 SVGAGI. This CDR3 has 15 amino acids. Here the CDR3 reads CASSSVDRGGYGYTF. Here the CDR3 DNA reads TGTGCCAGCAGTTCCGTCGACAGGGGTGGCTATGGCTACACCTTC.

This clonotype has only one observation. A single base separates this from a much larger clone, so it may be a read error. A read error is likely, as this CDR3 ends without the conserved phenylalanine or tryptophan. CDR3 protein: CASSVRGEKFSTEAFS. The CDR3 nucleotides are TGTGCCAGCAGCGTAAGGGGGGAGAAGTTCAGTACTGAAGCTTTCTCT. The chain employs TRBV9 and TRBJ1-1; maybe TRBD1 (6 bases). The CDR3 runs 16 residues. Germline loops: CDR1 SGDLS, CDR2 YYNGEE. The ends were cut back, 1 base at V and 5 bases at J, with 18 bases in the middle.